Below are 14 T cell receptor beta chains sequenced from a single sample in a study of blood T cell repertoires in COVID-19. The method was immunoSEQ multiplex PCR; TCRdb's version includes in-frame clones alone and lacks a portion of them. This sample has some 180,000 clones; roughly four fifths occur once, and the top ten carry about 11%. Sample: peripheral blood. These receptors all stem from a middle-aged woman with COVID-19, enrolled during active disease.

This clone has a count of ten or more. This sequence joins TRBV5-1 and TRBJ2-7; TRBD2 matches at 9 bases. The V segment lost 4 bases and the J segment 0 bases; nucleotides outside the gene matches: 8. Germline values: CDR1 SGHRS, CDR2 YFSETQ. This CDR3 has 16 amino acids. The CDR3 here is CASSPSSGVLSYEQYF. For the CDR3, the DNA is TGCGCCAGCAGCCCATCTAGCGGGGTCCTCTCCTACGAGCAGTACTTC.

The CDR3 is CASSLGQTSSGNTIYF. CDR3 sequence (DNA): TGCGCCAGCAGCTTGGGACAGACGTCCTCTGGAAACACCATATATTTT. The J gene is TRBJ1-3, the V gene TRBV5-1, with D maybe TRBD1 (5 bases). The CDR3 spans 16 residues. Germline V gene sequence: CDR1 SGHRS, CDR2 YFSETQ. Deletions cut 0 bases from V and 0 bases from J, with 10 bases between.

The rearrangement links TRBV18 to TRBJ2-1; D not resolved. Germline loops: CDR1 KGHSH, CDR2 LQKENI. CDR3 length: 15 residues. The ends were cut back, 3 bases at V and 6 bases at J, with 15 bases in the middle. CDR3 sequence: CASSPSTFAPNEQFF. CDR3 sequence (DNA): TGTGCCAGCTCACCGAGCACCTTTGCCCCCAATGAGCAGTTCTTC.

The J gene is TRBJ1-6, the V gene TRBV7-2; TRBD1 matches at 8 bases. The germline gives CDR1 SGHTA, CDR2 FQGNSA. Trimming at V came to 5 bases and at J to 8 bases, leaving 5 bases not matched to a gene. The CDR3 consists of 14 residues. The CDR3 DNA sequence: TGTGCCAGCAGCCCCACAGGGGGTCATTCACCCCTCCACTTT. Its protein is CASSPTGGHSPLHF.

J is TRBJ2-1 and V is TRBV9, with 9 bases that match TRBD2. Germline assignment: CDR1 SGDLS and CDR2 YYNGEE. This CDR3 comprises 14 residues. Trimming removed 4 bases from V and 6 bases from J; junction bases left unmatched: 5. This chain's CDR3 is CASSLSGGSNEQFF. Written as DNA, the CDR3 is TGTGCCAGCAGCCTAAGCGGGGGGTCCAATGAGCAGTTCTTC.

The chain employs TRBV11-2 and TRBJ2-5; 11 nucleotides line up with TRBD2. The CDR3 consists of 17 residues. V lost 2 bases and J lost 5; bases outside the gene matches: 10. Germline V lookup: CDR1 SGHAT, CDR2 FQNNGV. The CDR3 loop reads CASSLMSSGRAGETQYF. The CDR3 nucleotides read TGTGCCAGCAGCTTAATGAGTAGCGGGAGGGCCGGGGAGACCCAGTACTTC.

The chain combines TRBV14 with TRBJ2-2; 8 bases map to TRBD2. Germline V gives CDR1 SGHDN, CDR2 FVKESK. Germline trimming cut 1 base from V and 3 bases from J; bases unmatched to any gene: 1. The CDR3 contains 15 residues. The CDR3 region is CASSQVAGYTGELFF. In nucleotides, the CDR3 is TGTGCCAGCAGCCAAGTAGCGGGATACACCGGGGAGCTGTTTTTT.

This chain connects TRBV12-3 or TRBV12-4 to TRBJ1-2; the match to TRBD1 covers 8 bases. This CDR3 has 13 amino acids. With V trimmed by 8 bases and J by 5 bases, 7 bases remained unmatched. Here the CDR3 reads CASGRGQAYGYTF. The DNA of the CDR3 is TGTGCCAGCGGAAGGGGACAGGCATATGGCTACACCTTC.

The rearrangement uses TRBV2 and TRBJ1-1, with a weak D call TRBD1 (6 bases). V gave up 8 bases and J gave up 0 bases, with 13 bases separating them. The germline V gene has CDR1 SNHLY and CDR2 FYNNEI. The CDR3 extends over 14 amino acids. CDR3 region: CASRKDSLNTEAFF. The CDR3 nucleotides read TGTGCCAGCCGAAAGGACAGCTTGAACACTGAAGCTTTCTTT.

This chain links TRBV12-3 or TRBV12-4 with TRBJ2-7; 7 bases are a match to TRBD2. This CDR3 region has 13 residues. Germline trimming cut 2 bases from V and 4 bases from J; bases unmatched to any gene: 2. The CDR3 nucleotides read TGTGCCAGCAGTTTACAGGGAGGGTACGAGCAGTACTTC. Translating gives CASSLQGGYEQYF.

This chain links TRBV5-4 with TRBJ2-1; D may be TRBD1 (5 bases). The length of the CDR3 is 16 residues. The germline V and J ends were trimmed by 0 bases and 2 bases, with 12 bases remaining between them. Germline CDR1 reads SGHNT; CDR2 reads YYREEE (reference sequence). The CDR3 DNA reads TGTGCCAGCAGCTTGGCCGTCAGGGCCGCCTACAATGAGCAGTTCTTC. Protein: CASSLAVRAAYNEQFF.

The rearrangement links TRBV18 to TRBJ1-6, with D possibly being TRBD1 (5 bases). CDR1 and CDR2 (germline): KGHSH, LQKENI. Trimming stripped 0 bases from V and 7 bases from J, with 10 bases between. This CDR3 has 15 amino acids. The chain's CDR3 is CASSPPAGRNSPLHF. As DNA, the CDR3 is TGTGCCAGCTCACCACCAGCAGGGCGGAATTCACCCCTCCACTTT.

CDR3: CASSLRDRGGVGRMTEKLFF. The CDR3 DNA sequence: TGCGCCAGCAGCTTGAGGGACAGGGGAGGTGTTGGTCGAATGACTGAAAAACTGTTTTTT. The chain joins TRBV5-1 to TRBJ1-4, with 10 bases fitting TRBD1. V trimming: 1 base; J trimming: 7 bases; junction bases outside the gene matches: 19. CDR3 size: 20 residues. The germline CDR1 and CDR2 sequences are SGHRS and YFSETQ. The variable domain in full, with the rest retrieved from reference TRBV5-1 and TRBJ1-4, is KAGVTQTPRYLIKTRGQQVTLSCSPISGHRSVSWYQQTPGQGLQFLFEYFSETQRNKGNFPGRFSGRQFSNSRSEMNVSTLELGDSALYLCASSLRDRGGVGRMTEKLFFGSGTQLSVL.

The chain recombines TRBV4-1 with TRBJ2-7; TRBD2 matches at 9 bases. The CDR3 totals 17 residues. The V gene end was trimmed by 5 bases and the J gene end by 0 bases; junction bases not matched to a gene: 11. Germline V gene lookup returns CDR1 MGHRA and CDR2 YSYEKL. The CDR3 coding sequence is TGCGCCAGCAGCGGAAGGGCGAAGCGGGAGGTCTCCTACGAGCAGTACTTC. Its protein product is CASSGRAKREVSYEQYF.